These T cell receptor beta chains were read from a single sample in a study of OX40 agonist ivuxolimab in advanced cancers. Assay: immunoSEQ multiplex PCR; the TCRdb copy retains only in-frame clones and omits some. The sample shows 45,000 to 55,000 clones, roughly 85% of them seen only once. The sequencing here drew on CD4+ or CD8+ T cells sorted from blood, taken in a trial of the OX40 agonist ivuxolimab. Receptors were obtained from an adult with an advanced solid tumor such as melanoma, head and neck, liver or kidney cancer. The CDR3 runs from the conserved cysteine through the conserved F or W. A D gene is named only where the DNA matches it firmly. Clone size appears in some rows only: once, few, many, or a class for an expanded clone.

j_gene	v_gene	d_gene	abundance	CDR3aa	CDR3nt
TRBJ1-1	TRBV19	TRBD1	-	CASSIQRTGGFPNTEAFF	TGTGCCAGTAGTATACAAAGGACAGGGGGGTTCCCGAACACTGAAGCTTTCTTT
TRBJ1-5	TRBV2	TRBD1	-	CASSGQGNQPQHF	TGTGCCAGCAGTGGACAGGGAAATCAGCCCCAGCATTTT
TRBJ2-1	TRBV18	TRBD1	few	CASSPQTGDGEQFF	TGTGCCAGCTCACCGCAGACAGGGGACGGTGAGCAGTTCTTC
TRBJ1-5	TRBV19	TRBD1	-	CASSLRQGYQPQHF	TGTGCCAGTAGTTTGAGACAGGGATACCAGCCCCAGCATTTT
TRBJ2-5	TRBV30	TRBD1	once	CAVGRGQTQYF	TGTGCCGTGGGAAGGGGGCAGACCCAGTACTTC
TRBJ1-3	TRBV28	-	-	CASSVSWRMGNTIYF	TGTGCCAGCAGCGTATCGTGGAGAATGGGAAACACCATATATTTT
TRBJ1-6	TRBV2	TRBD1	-	CASSATGGSSYNSPLHF	TGTGCCAGCAGTGCCACAGGGGGAAGCTCCTATAATTCACCCCTCCACTTT
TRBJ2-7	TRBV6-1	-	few	CASRSTDRGVYEQYF	TGTGCCAGCAGAAGCACGGACCGGGGTGTGTACGAGCAGTACTTC
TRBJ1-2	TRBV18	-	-	CASSFTTGANYGYTF	TGTGCCAGCTCATTTACGACAGGAGCGAACTATGGCTACACCTTC
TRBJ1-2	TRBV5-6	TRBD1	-	CASSTGGQGAGGYTF	TGTGCCAGCAGCACCGGAGGGCAGGGGGCCGGGGGCTACACCTTC
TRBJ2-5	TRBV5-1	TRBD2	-	CASRLGLAGVETQYF	TGCGCCAGCAGATTGGGACTAGCGGGAGTGGAGACCCAGTACTTC
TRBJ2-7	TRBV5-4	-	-	CASSRDSVEQYF	TGTGCCAGCAGCCGAGACTCCGTCGAGCAGTACTTC
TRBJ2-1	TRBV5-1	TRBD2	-	CASSLRTSGRASGEQFF	TGCGCCAGCAGCCTTCGGACTAGCGGGAGGGCCTCGGGTGAGCAGTTCTTC
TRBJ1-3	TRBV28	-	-	CASSPIERQSSGNTIYF	TGTGCCAGCAGTCCCATCGAAAGACAGAGCTCTGGAAACACCATATATTTT
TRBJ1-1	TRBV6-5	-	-	CASSYERPTTGKKAFF	TGTGCCAGCAGTTACGAGCGCCCTACCACAGGGAAGAAAGCTTTCTTT
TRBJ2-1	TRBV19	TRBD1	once	CASSTGTGGYNEQFF	TGTGCCAGTAGTACCGGGACAGGGGGTTACAATGAGCAGTTCTTC
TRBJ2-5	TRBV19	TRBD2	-	CASSISAGDPREQYF	TGTGCCAGTAGTATTTCAGCGGGAGACCCTCGAGAGCAGTACTTC
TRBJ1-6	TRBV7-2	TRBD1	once	CASSARTGGNSPLHF	TGTGCCAGCAGCGCCCGAACAGGGGGGAATTCACCCCTCCACTTT
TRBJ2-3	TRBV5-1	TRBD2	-	CASSLLAGVTDTQYF	TGCGCCAGCAGCTTACTAGCGGGAGTCACAGATACGCAGTATTTT
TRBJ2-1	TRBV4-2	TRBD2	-	CASSQAQTSGRAGEQFF	TGTGCCAGCAGCCAAGCGCAAACTAGCGGGAGGGCAGGGGAGCAGTTCTTC
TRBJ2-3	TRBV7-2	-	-	CASSPLKGTDTQYF	TGTGCCAGCAGCCCTCTTAAAGGCACAGATACGCAGTATTTT
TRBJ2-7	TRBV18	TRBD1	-	CASSPFRDRTYEQYF	TGTGCCAGCTCACCATTTCGGGACAGAACATACGAGCAGTACTTC
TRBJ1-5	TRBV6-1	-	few	CASSESVLSNQPQHF	TGTGCCAGCAGTGAATCGGTGCTCAGCAATCAGCCCCAGCATTTT
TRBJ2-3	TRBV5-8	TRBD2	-	CASSHAFGGGPIGNTQYF	TGTGCCAGCAGCCACGCTTTCGGGGGAGGGCCAATTGGGAATACGCAGTATTTT
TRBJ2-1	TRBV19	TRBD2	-	CASSALTSGSVGEQFF	TGTGCCAGTAGTGCATTGACTAGCGGGAGTGTCGGTGAGCAGTTCTTC
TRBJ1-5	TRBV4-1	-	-	CASSQVQVPYSNQPQHF	TGCGCCAGCAGCCAAGTCCAGGTCCCCTATAGCAATCAGCCCCAGCATTTT
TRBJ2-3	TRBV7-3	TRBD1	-	CASSPRTGPDTQYF	TGTGCCAGCAGCCCCCGGACAGGGCCAGATACGCAGTATTTT
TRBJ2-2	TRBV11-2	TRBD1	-	CASTQYRGQAGELFF	TGTGCCAGCACACAGTACAGGGGGCAGGCCGGGGAGCTGTTTTTT
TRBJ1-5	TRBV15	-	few	CATSPRPHGSNQPQHF	TGTGCCACCAGCCCCAGGCCTCACGGTAGCAATCAGCCCCAGCATTTT
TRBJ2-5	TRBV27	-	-	CASSLGGQGLETQYF	TGTGCCAGCAGTTTAGGAGGGCAAGGGCTGGAGACCCAGTACTTC
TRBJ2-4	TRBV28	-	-	CASSSTGFLAKNIQYF	TGTGCCAGCAGTTCTACAGGGTTTCTAGCCAAAAACATTCAGTACTTC
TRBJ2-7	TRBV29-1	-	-	CSVAREHQFPYEQYF	TGCAGCGTAGCCCGGGAGCATCAGTTCCCCTACGAGCAGTACTTC
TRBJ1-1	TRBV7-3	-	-	CASSALGTAEAFF	TGTGCCAGCAGCGCATTGGGAACCGCTGAAGCTTTCTTT
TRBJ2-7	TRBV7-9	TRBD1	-	CASSSYRGITYEQYF	TGTGCCAGCAGCTCCTACAGGGGTATCACCTACGAGCAGTACTTC
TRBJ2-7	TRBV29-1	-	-	CSVSAEGYEQYF	TGCAGCGTTTCGGCGGAGGGGTACGAGCAGTACTTC
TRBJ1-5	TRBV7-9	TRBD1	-	CASSLGQGVYVSNQPQHF	TGTGCCAGCAGCTTAGGACAGGGGGTGTATGTAAGCAATCAGCCCCAGCATTTT
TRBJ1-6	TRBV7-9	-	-	CASSLGLGSPLHF	TGTGCCAGCAGCTTAGGGTTGGGTTCACCCCTCCACTTT
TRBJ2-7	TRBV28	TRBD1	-	CASSRPRDRSYEQYF	TGTGCCAGCAGTCGACCCCGGGACAGATCCTACGAGCAGTACTTC
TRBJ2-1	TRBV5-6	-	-	CASSWGRVDEQFF	TGTGCCAGCAGCTGGGGGCGGGTGGATGAGCAGTTCTTC
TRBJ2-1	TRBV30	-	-	CAWSLQLNEQFF	TGTGCCTGGAGTCTGCAGCTAAATGAGCAGTTCTTC
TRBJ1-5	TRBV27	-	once	CASSFRVNQPQHF	TGTGCCAGCAGTTTCAGGGTCAATCAGCCCCAGCATTTT
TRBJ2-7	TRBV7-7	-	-	CASSRDTDSEQYF	TGTGCTAGCAGCCGGGACACGGACAGCGAGCAGTACTTC
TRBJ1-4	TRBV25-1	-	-	CASSESQATNEKLFF	TGTGCCAGCAGTGAATCGCAGGCAACTAATGAAAAACTGTTTTTT
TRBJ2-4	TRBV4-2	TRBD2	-	CASSHYTSGGVGDIQYF	TGTGCCAGCAGCCACTATACTAGCGGGGGGGTCGGGGACATTCAGTACTTC
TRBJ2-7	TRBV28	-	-	CASSLIWSEQYF	TGTGCCAGCAGTTTAATTTGGTCCGAGCAGTACTTC
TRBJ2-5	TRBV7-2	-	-	CASSPWVAGGETQYF	TGTGCCAGCAGCCCTTGGGTGGCAGGTGGGGAGACCCAGTACTTC
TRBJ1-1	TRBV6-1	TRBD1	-	CASSPGQLNTEAFF	TGTGCCAGCAGTCCGGGACAGTTGAACACTGAAGCTTTCTTT
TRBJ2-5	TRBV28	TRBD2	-	CASTSGPGGNQYF	TGTGCCAGCACGTCTGGGCCGGGGGGGAACCAGTACTTC
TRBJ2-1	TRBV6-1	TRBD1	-	CASSRQGTSYNEQFF	TGTGCCAGCAGTCGACAGGGGACCTCATACAATGAGCAGTTCTTC
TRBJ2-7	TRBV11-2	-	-	CASSLSGQVSSYEQYF	TGTGCCAGCAGCTTAAGTGGCCAGGTTAGCTCCTACGAGCAGTACTTC
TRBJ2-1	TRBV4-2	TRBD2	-	CASSRHRPSGIINEQFF	TGTGCCAGCAGCCGCCATCGTCCTAGCGGGATCATAAATGAGCAGTTCTTC
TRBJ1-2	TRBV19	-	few	CASSIPSGRGNYGYTF	TGTGCCAGTAGTATCCCCTCCGGCAGGGGTAACTATGGCTACACCTTC
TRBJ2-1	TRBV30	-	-	CAWTSGASYNEQFF	TGTGCCTGGACCAGCGGCGCCTCCTACAATGAGCAGTTCTTC
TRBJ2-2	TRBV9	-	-	CASSVLPPFGELFF	TGTGCCAGCAGCGTTTTGCCCCCCTTCGGGGAGCTGTTTTTT
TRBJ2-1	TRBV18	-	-	CASSPRETIGGRGYEQFF	TGTGCCAGCTCACCACGAGAGACGATAGGTGGCAGGGGCTATGAGCAGTTCTTC